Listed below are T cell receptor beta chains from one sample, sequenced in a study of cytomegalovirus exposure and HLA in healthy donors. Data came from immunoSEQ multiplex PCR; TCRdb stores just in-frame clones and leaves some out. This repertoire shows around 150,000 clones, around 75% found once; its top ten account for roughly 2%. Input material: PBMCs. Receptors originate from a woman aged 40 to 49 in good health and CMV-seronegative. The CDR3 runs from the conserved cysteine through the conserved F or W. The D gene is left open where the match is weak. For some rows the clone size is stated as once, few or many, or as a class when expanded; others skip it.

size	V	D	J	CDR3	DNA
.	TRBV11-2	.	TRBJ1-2	CASSRLSTTVNYGYTF	TGTGCCAGCAGCCGGCTATCGACGACAGTTAACTATGGCTACACCTTC
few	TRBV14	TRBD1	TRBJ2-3	CASSQIGGTGYTDTQYF	TGTGCCAGCAGCCAAATAGGGGGGACAGGCTACACAGATACGCAGTATTTT
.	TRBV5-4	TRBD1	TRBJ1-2	CASSHGTGGDYGYTF	TGTGCCAGCAGTCATGGGACAGGGGGAGACTATGGCTACACCTTC
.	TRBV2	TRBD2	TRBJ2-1	CASSDSGGVYNEQFF	TGTGCCAGCAGTGACTCGGGAGGGGTGTACAATGAGCAGTTCTTC
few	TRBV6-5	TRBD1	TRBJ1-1	CASSYSMGQGTFF	TGTGCCAGCAGTTACTCGATGGGACAGGGAACTTTCTTT
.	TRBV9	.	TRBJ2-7	CASSARDNVKQYF	TGTGCCAGCAGCGCAAGGGACAACGTTAAGCAGTACTTC
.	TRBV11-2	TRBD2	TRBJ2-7	CASSPLAGGPGEQYF	TGTGCCAGCAGCCCTTTAGCGGGAGGGCCGGGGGAGCAGTACTTC
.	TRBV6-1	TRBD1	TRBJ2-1	CASSPGQGLNEQFF	TGTGCCAGCAGTCCGGGACAGGGACTCAATGAGCAGTTCTTC
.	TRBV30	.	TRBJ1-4	CAWSLGQSFNEKLFF	TGTGCCTGGAGTCTCGGACAGTCCTTTAATGAAAAACTGTTTTTT
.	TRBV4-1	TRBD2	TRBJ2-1	CASSQDDGLAGLGEQFF	TGCGCCAGCAGCCAAGACGACGGACTAGCGGGATTAGGTGAGCAGTTCTTC
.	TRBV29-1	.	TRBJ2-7	CSVASSYEQYF	TGCAGCGTCGCTAGCTCCTACGAGCAGTACTTC
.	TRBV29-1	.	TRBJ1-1	CSVYGGVMNTEAFF	TGCAGCGTTTACGGAGGGGTCATGAACACTGAAGCTTTCTTT
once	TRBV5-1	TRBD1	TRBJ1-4	CASSLDRGRLFF	TGCGCCAGCAGCTTGGACAGGGGGAGACTGTTTTTT
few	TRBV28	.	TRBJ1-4	CASRGTGFNEKLFF	TGTGCCAGCAGGGGGACTGGTTTTAATGAAAAACTGTTTTTT
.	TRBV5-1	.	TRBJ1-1	CASSLEGHPNTEAFF	TGCGCCAGCAGCTTGGAGGGACACCCGAACACTGAAGCTTTCTTT
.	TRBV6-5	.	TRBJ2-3	CASSYERAGGTDTQYF	TGTGCCAGCAGTTACGAGAGGGCAGGGGGCACAGATACGCAGTATTTT
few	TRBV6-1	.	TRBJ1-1	CASAGANTEAFF	TGTGCCAGCGCGGGGGCGAACACTGAAGCTTTCTTT
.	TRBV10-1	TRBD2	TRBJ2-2	CASSESDGGDTGELFF	TGCGCCAGCAGTGAGTCGGACGGGGGGGACACCGGGGAGCTGTTTTTT
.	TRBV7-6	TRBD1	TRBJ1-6	CASSPWDSSFSNSPLHF	TGTGCCAGCAGCCCCTGGGACAGCAGTTTCAGTAATTCACCCCTCCACTTT
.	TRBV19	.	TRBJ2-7	CASSIGARGYYEQYF	TGTGCCAGTAGTATAGGGGCCAGGGGATACTACGAGCAGTACTTC
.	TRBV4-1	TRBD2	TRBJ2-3	CASSQVLAGGPDTQYF	TGCGCCAGCAGCCAGGTGCTAGCGGGAGGGCCGGATACGCAGTATTTT
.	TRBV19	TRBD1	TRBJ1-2	CASSTSGTGLSNYGYTF	TGTGCCAGTAGTACCTCCGGGACAGGATTAAGTAACTATGGCTACACCTTC
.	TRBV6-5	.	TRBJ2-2	CASSWGFFRGTGELFF	TGTGCCAGCAGTTGGGGATTTTTCCGGGGGACTGGGGAGCTGTTTTTT
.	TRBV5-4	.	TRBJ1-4	CASRPVGGEKLFF	TGTGCCAGCAGGCCCGTGGGGGGGGAAAAACTGTTTTTT
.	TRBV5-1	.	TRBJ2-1	CASSAGGGLWNEQFF	TGCGCCAGCAGCGCCGGAGGGGGCTTATGGAATGAGCAGTTCTTC
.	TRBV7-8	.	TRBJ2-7	CASSLEAGSYEQYF	TGTGCCAGCAGCTTAGAAGCAGGGTCCTACGAGCAGTACTTC
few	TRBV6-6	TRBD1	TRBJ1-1	CASTSGTALLNTEAFF	TGTGCCAGCACCTCTGGGACAGCGCTTCTGAACACTGAAGCTTTCTTT
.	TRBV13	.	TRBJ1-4	CASSVWGGNEKLFF	TGTGCCAGCAGCGTTTGGGGGGGTAATGAAAAACTGTTTTTT
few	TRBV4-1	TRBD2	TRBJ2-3	CASSQGGGSWDTQYF	TGCGCCAGCAGCCAAGGCGGGGGGAGTTGGGATACGCAGTATTTT
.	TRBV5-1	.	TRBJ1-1	CASSLESGSEAFF	TGCGCCAGCAGCTTGGAAAGCGGATCTGAAGCTTTCTTT
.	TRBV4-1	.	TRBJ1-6	CASSQDAGYNSPLHF	TGCGCCAGCAGCCAAGACGCAGGGTATAATTCACCCCTCCACTTT
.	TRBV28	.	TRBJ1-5	CASSRKQGYNQPQHF	TGTGCCAGCAGCCGTAAACAGGGTTACAATCAGCCCCAGCATTTT
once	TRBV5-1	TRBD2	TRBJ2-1	CASSSGGAAREQFF	TGCGCCAGCAGTTCGGGGGGGGCCGCACGGGAGCAGTTCTTC
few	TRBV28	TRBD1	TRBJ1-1	CASSSQGALSMNTEAFF	TGTGCCAGCAGTTCCCAGGGGGCGTTAAGTATGAACACTGAAGCTTTCTTT
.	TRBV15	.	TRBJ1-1	CATSTQGNTEAFF	TGTGCCACCAGCACCCAGGGGAACACTGAAGCTTTCTTT
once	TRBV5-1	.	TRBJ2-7	CASSPGLANYEQYF	TGCGCCAGCAGCCCCGGGCTAGCGAACTACGAGCAGTACTTC
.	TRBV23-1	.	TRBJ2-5	CASSQSSRRFQETQYF	TGCGCCAGCAGTCAATCGAGTCGGAGGTTCCAAGAGACCCAGTACTTC
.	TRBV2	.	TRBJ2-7	CASRGDMNYEQYF	TGTGCCAGCAGAGGGGACATGAACTACGAGCAGTACTTC
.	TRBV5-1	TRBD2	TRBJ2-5	CASSSRLAGAKYQETQYF	TGCGCCAGCAGCTCAAGACTAGCGGGGGCCAAGTACCAAGAGACCCAGTACTTC
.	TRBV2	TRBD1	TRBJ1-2	CASSDSGTAPITYGYTF	TGTGCCAGCAGTGACTCCGGGACAGCACCTATTACCTATGGCTACACCTTC
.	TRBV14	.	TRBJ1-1	CASGKTVNTEAFF	TGTGCCAGCGGCAAGACAGTGAACACTGAAGCTTTCTTT
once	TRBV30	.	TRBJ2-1	CAFNGLADEQFF	TGTGCCTTCAATGGATTAGCGGATGAGCAGTTCTTC
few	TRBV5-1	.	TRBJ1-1	CASSALQGSGTEAFF	TGCGCCAGCAGCGCCTTACAGGGCTCTGGGACTGAAGCTTTCTTT
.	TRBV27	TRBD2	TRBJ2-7	CASSLGTSGGTYEQYF	TGTGCCAGCAGTCTCGGGACTAGCGGGGGGACCTACGAGCAGTACTTC
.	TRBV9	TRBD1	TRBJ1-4	CASSVEQGGYEKLFF	TGTGCCAGCAGCGTGGAACAGGGGGGATATGAAAAACTGTTTTTT
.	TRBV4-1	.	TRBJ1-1	CASSQVPPREAFF	TGCGCCAGCAGCCAAGTCCCCCCGAGGGAAGCTTTCTTT
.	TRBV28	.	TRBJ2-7	CAVQSGTPSYEQYF	TGTGCCGTCCAATCCGGGACACCCTCCTACGAGCAGTACTTC
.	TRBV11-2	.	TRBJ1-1	CASSLFGNTEAFF	TGTGCCAGCAGCCTATTCGGGAACACTGAAGCTTTCTTT
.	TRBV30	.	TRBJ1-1	CAWSERTGLGTEAFF	TGTGCCTGGAGTGAACGAACGGGACTTGGGACTGAAGCTTTCTTT
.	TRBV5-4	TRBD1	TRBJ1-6	CASSSGDSNNSPLHF	TGTGCCAGCAGCTCCGGGGACAGTAATAATTCACCCCTCCACTTT
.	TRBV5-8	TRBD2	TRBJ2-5	CASSRLAGGPETQYF	TGTGCCAGCAGCAGACTAGCGGGAGGGCCTGAGACCCAGTACTTC
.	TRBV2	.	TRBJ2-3	CASSEEAAADTQYF	TGTGCCAGCAGTGAAGAGGCGGCCGCAGATACGCAGTATTTT
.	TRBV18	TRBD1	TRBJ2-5	CASSLHIGQGGETQYF	TGTGCCAGCTCACTTCATATAGGACAGGGCGGAGAGACCCAGTACTTC